Described below is a single TCR beta chain sequence and its context. Its antigen remains unknown. Amplified regions were TCR beta CDR3 sequences from RNA transcripts. A set of HTBI primers served as the primers for a first-round RT-PCR of the TCR CDR3. TCRdb re-called the multiplex PCR reads with MiXCR, one entry per CDR3 protein. Here the sample spans 490,000 or so distinct CDR3 sequences, around a fifth being singletons. Trimming removed 0 bases from V and 0 bases from J, with 17 bases in between. The CDR3 is made up of 19 amino acids. Germline-derived CDR1 and CDR2 are MNHEY and SVGAGI. The data were taken from a study of T cells in Graves' hyperthyroidism and ophthalmopathy. Study context: Peripheral blood was drawn at first diagnosis, prior to all treatment. Findings and limits, study-wide: Ophthalmopathy and stable hyperthyroidism were told apart by a 13 V-J model. Most clonotypes that expanded in the thyroid above 0.001 also showed up in blood.

V is TRBV6-5 and J is TRBJ1-4; possibly TRBD1 for D (5 bases). The sample consisted of blood. The TCR was taken from an older woman with Graves' ophthalmopathy. The CDR3 DNA reads TGTGCCAGCAGTTACTCGCCCAGGGCAGCCGCCTCAACTAATGAAAAACTGTTTTTT. Translation: CASSYSPRAAASTNEKLFF.